This is a list of T cell receptor beta chains from one sample in a study of T cell changes during pregnancy in multiple sclerosis. Produced via immunoSEQ multiplex PCR; TCRdb's table is partial and in-frame only. The profile shows 100,000 or so clones, over 75% of them singletons. The specimen comprised peripheral blood, sampled in the second trimester of pregnancy. The receptor source for this set is a female donor in good health, enrolled as a control in a pregnancy study. Each CDR3 is given with its conserved first and last residue. The D gene is left open where the match is weak. Not every row has a clone size; where given, it reads once, few, many or a size class.

V,D,size,J,DNA,CDR3
TRBV10-3,TRBD2,once,TRBJ2-1,TGTGCCATCAGTGAGTCGGGGACTAGCGGATACAATGAGCAGTTCTTC,CAISESGTSGYNEQFF
TRBV7-2,-,-,TRBJ2-2,TGTGCCAGCAGCTACGGAGGAACTAGCAGAAACACCGGGGAGCTGTTTTTT,CASSYGGTSRNTGELFF
TRBV25-1,TRBD1,few,TRBJ1-1,TGTGCCAGCAGTGCTTACAGGGGGAGGGAAAACACTGAAGCTTTCTTT,CASSAYRGRENTEAFF
TRBV4-2,-,-,TRBJ2-5,TGTGCCAGCAGCCAAATGCGGGGACGCATCCAAGAGACCCAGTACTTC,CASSQMRGRIQETQYF
TRBV5-4,-,-,TRBJ1-2,TGTGCCAGCAGCTTGGTGGTCAGGGCTAACTATGGCTACACCTTC,CASSLVVRANYGYTF
TRBV6-5,-,-,TRBJ2-5,TGTGCCAGCACTTCTCCGGGATCCCAAGAGACCCAGTACTTC,CASTSPGSQETQYF
TRBV6-5,-,-,TRBJ2-1,TGTGCCAGCAGTTACGGGCAGGGTGTTGGAAATGAGCAGTTCTTC,CASSYGQGVGNEQFF
TRBV25-1,TRBD2,-,TRBJ2-5,TGTGCCAGCAGCCGGGGGGGCCACCAAGAGACCCAGTACTTC,CASSRGGHQETQYF
TRBV7-9,-,-,TRBJ1-1,TGTGCCAGCAGCTTATCAAGATCGCGGAACACTGAAGCTTTCTTT,CASSLSRSRNTEAFF
TRBV5-6,-,-,TRBJ2-2,TGTGCCAGCAGCAGGGTCCCGGGAAGGGACACCGGGGAGCTGTTTTTT,CASSRVPGRDTGELFF
TRBV7-2,-,-,TRBJ2-7,TGTGCCAGCAGCCCGGGTGTAGGGCGGGGCCCCGGCGAGCAGTACTTC,CASSPGVGRGPGEQYF
TRBV6-5,TRBD1,-,TRBJ2-7,TGTGCCAGCAGTCCCGCCGGGACAGGGATCTACGAGCAGTACTTC,CASSPAGTGIYEQYF
TRBV7-9,TRBD1,-,TRBJ2-2,TGTGCCAGCAGCGCCGACAGGGAAAAGACCGGGGAGCTGTTTTTT,CASSADREKTGELFF